Following are 31 T cell receptor beta chains from one sample sequenced in a study of a mutant IDH1 vaccine in newly diagnosed glioma. Sequenced by immunoSEQ multiplex PCR; TCRdb stores in-frame clones only, minus some. The table has tens of thousands of clones, about four fifths seen once. The antigens for these receptors are not known. Time point of the sample: week 35, safety follow-up. The study gave 300 ug of mutant IDH1 20-mer peptide per vaccine dose, with topical imiquimod. Sequenced here: PBMCs, sampled from a glioma patient whose treatment included an IDH1 peptide vaccine. These receptors originate from a man between 35 and 55 years old with glioma.

This rearrangement joins TRBV6-1 to TRBJ2-2, with TRBD1 matching over 8 bases. Germline V CDR1 and CDR2: MNHNS, SASEGT. V shed 7 bases, J shed 4 bases, and the junction held 8 bases outside the gene matches. This CDR3 is 15 amino acids long. The CDR3: CASTGAGGITGELFF. CDR3 in DNA: TGTGCCAGCACTGGGGCAGGGGGCATCACCGGGGAGCTGTTTTTT.

The chain combines TRBV21-1 with TRBJ2-5. TRBV21-1 is a documented pseudogene. The CDR3 extends over 13 amino acids. Here the CDR3 reads CASSTGPWAPQNF. CDR3 in DNA: TGTGCCAGCAGCACGGGGCCCTGGGCGCCACAGAACTTC.

The rearrangement joins TRBV27 to TRBJ1-1; maybe TRBD1 (6 bases). Trimming shortened V by 8 bases and J by 5 bases, and 21 bases separated the two germline ends. Looked up from germline, CDR1 is MNHEY and CDR2 is SMNVEV (reference sequence). CDR3 length: 15 amino acids. The CDR3 region has the DNA TGTGCCAGCGGAACGCGGGGAGGGGGTTTGACTGAAGCTTTCTTT. Translating it yields CASGTRGGGLTEAFF.

Notes on this clone: The junction differs from germline at one of its ends, possibly a read error. The gene calls are TRBV6-6 and TRBJ2-5; 16 positions match TRBD2. The J call may be faulty, since TRBJ2-7 better matches the DNA end. The CDR3 covers 15 residues. Germline CDR1 is MNHNY and CDR2 is SVGAGI (reference sequence). CDR3 nucleotides: TGTGCTAGCACCGGGACTAGCGGGGGGGCCTACGAGCAGTACTTC. It yields the protein CASTGTSGGAYEQYF.

This chain connects TRBV19 to TRBJ1-4; 7 bases map to TRBD1. This CDR3 has 15 amino acids. J lost 7 bases, V lost 6 bases, and 11 bases had no gene match. Germline V CDR1 and CDR2: LNHDA, SQIVND (reference sequence). The CDR3 loop reads CASRDKQGIVEKLFF. The CDR3 DNA sequence: TGTGCCAGTAGAGACAAACAGGGGATTGTTGAAAAACTGTTTTTT.

The chain uses TRBV4-3 and TRBJ2-1; TRBD2 matches 10 bases. This CDR3 region has 15 residues. Germline CDR1 LGHNA, CDR2 YSLEER. J lost 4 bases, V lost 4 bases, and 4 bases had no gene match. CDR3 nucleotides: TGCGCCAGCAGCCGAGGACTAGCGGAGTACAATGAGCAGTTCTTC. Translated, it gives CASSRGLAEYNEQFF.

This chain uses TRBV7-9 with TRBJ2-7; 7 bases line up with TRBD2. The trim removed 1 base at V and 5 bases at J, leaving 5 bases unmatched. The V gene's germline CDR1 is SEHNR and CDR2 FQNEAQ (reference sequence). The CDR3 extends over 14 amino acids. The CDR3 region is CASSLGAGVHEQYF. Written as DNA, the CDR3 is TGTGCCAGCAGCTTAGGCGCGGGAGTCCACGAGCAGTACTTC.

V is TRBV11-2 and J is TRBJ2-2, with D possibly being TRBD2 (5 bases). Trimming took off 2 bases at V and 0 bases at J, with 10 bases between the two ends. CDR3 size: 16 residues. The germline CDR1 and CDR2 sequences are SGHAT and FQNNGV. The CDR3 here is CASSLRRAANTGELFF. DNA for the CDR3: TGTGCCAGCAGCTTACGGCGGGCCGCGAACACCGGGGAGCTGTTTTTT. Looking up the rest from reference TRBV11-2 and TRBJ2-2 gives the full variable domain: EAGVAQSPRYKIIEKRQSVAFWCNPISGHATLYWYQQILGQGPKLLIQFQNNGVVDDSQLPKDRFSAERLKGVDSTLKIQPAKLEDSAVYLCASSLRRAANTGELFFGEGSRLTVL.

CDR3 DNA sequence: TGTGCCAGCAGCCCAGTCTCCAGGGGGCTTTCCTACGAGCAGTACTTC. Translating it yields CASSPVSRGLSYEQYF. The chain is built from TRBV11-2 and TRBJ2-7; the match to TRBD1 covers 8 bases. Germline CDR1 is SGHAT and CDR2 is FQNNGV. Trimming took 5 bases from V and 1 from J; bases not matched to a gene: 10. The CDR3 has 16 amino acids.

The V call is TRBV4-1, the J call TRBJ2-2; 7 nucleotides match TRBD1. The germline CDR1 and CDR2 sequences are MGHRA and YSYEKL. CDR3 length: 15 residues. V was clipped by 1 base and J by 3 bases; unmatched bases: 2. In DNA, the CDR3 is TGCGCCAGCAGCCAAGCAGGGGGACACACCGGGGAGCTGTTTTTT. Translating gives CASSQAGGHTGELFF.

The rearrangement uses TRBV7-2 and TRBJ2-7; no firm D call. V was trimmed by 0 bases and J by 3 bases, leaving 12 bases between them. Germline-derived CDR1 and CDR2 are SGHTA and FQGNSA. The CDR3 has 15 residues. The DNA for the CDR3 is TGTGCCAGCAGCTTAGCCCCCCCGGGCAACTACGAGCAGTACTTC. Protein: CASSLAPPGNYEQYF.

The chain has TRBV28 and TRBJ2-7; TRBD1 matches 7 bases. Germline V gives CDR1 MDHEN, CDR2 SYDVKM. V shed 6 bases and J 4 bases; nucleotides not matched to a gene: 9. This CDR3 has 14 amino acids. The chain's CDR3 is CASSRNRGPYEQYF. The CDR3 nucleotides read TGTGCCAGCAGCCGCAACAGGGGCCCATACGAGCAGTACTTC.

This clone was seen only a few times. V usage is TRBV28 and J usage is TRBJ1-1; TRBD1 might be the D (5 bases). The CDR3 totals 16 residues. The V end was cut by 3 bases, the J end by 1 base, with 15 bases between. CDR1 is MDHEN and CDR2 is SYDVKM in the germline V gene. CDR3 bases: TGTGCCAGCAGTTTTCTCCTGCGGGGGAAGAACACTGAAGCTTTCTTT. Translated: CASSFLLRGKNTEAFF.

The rearrangement links TRBV18 to TRBJ1-4, with D perhaps matching TRBD1 (6 bases). Trimming removed 3 bases at V and 5 bases at J, with 13 bases between. The CDR3 is made up of 15 amino acids. Germline loops: CDR1 KGHSH, CDR2 LQKENI. The CDR3 sequence: CASSPNRVENEKLFF. Written as DNA, the CDR3 is TGTGCCAGCTCACCGAACAGGGTGGAGAATGAAAAACTGTTTTTT.

V is TRBV5-6 and J is TRBJ2-7; TRBD1 aligns across 7 bases. The ends lost 6 bases at V and 5 bases at J; junction bases unmatched: 8. The CDR3 sequence is 13 residues long. The germline V gene encodes CDR1 SGHDT and CDR2 YYEEEE. The CDR3 DNA reads as TGTGCCAGCAACCCGACAGGGTTCGACGAGCAGTACTTC. This encodes CASNPTGFDEQYF.

J is TRBJ2-1 and V is TRBV7-9, with 10 bases that match TRBD1. This CDR3 has 16 amino acids. V dropped 1 base and J dropped 4; count of bases not matched to a gene: 4. The V gene's germline CDR1 is SEHNR and CDR2 FQNEAQ (reference sequence). In DNA form, the CDR3 reads TGTGCCAGCAGCTTAGGGGACAGGGGTCGGTACAATGAGCAGTTCTTC. This codes for CASSLGDRGRYNEQFF.

This chain joins TRBV30 and TRBJ2-2, with TRBD1 identical over 7 bases. J was trimmed by 7 bases and V by 2 bases; bases with no gene match: 7. Germline V lookup: CDR1 GTSNPN, CDR2 SVGIG (reference sequence). The CDR3 contains 14 residues. CDR3 DNA sequence: TGTGCCTGGAGTCGGACAGGCTTGGACGGGGAGCTGTTTTTT. Translated, it gives CAWSRTGLDGELFF.

V usage is TRBV7-2 and J usage is TRBJ2-2; D might be TRBD2 (6 bases). The CDR3 runs to 13 residues. Trimming removed 4 bases from V and 7 bases from J, with 10 bases in between. The V gene's germline CDR1 is SGHTA and CDR2 FQGNSA. In DNA form, the CDR3 reads TGTGCCAGCAGCTCCACTAGCAGCGGGGAGCTGTTTTTT. Its protein product is CASSSTSSGELFF.

V usage is TRBV2 and J usage is TRBJ1-3; weak D call: TRBD1 (5 bases). Germline V gives CDR1 SNHLY, CDR2 FYNNEI. The CDR3 has 15 residues. Between the trimmed V and J ends, which lost 6 bases and 0 bases, there was a span of 12 bases. DNA of the CDR3: TGTGCCAGCAGGCCGGGACCTAACTCTGGAAACACCATATATTTT. This codes for CASRPGPNSGNTIYF.

The chain carries TRBV10-3 and TRBJ1-1, with TRBD1 as a possible D gene (5 bases). This CDR3 region has 14 residues. CDR1 is ENHRY and CDR2 is SYGVKD in the germline V gene. With 0 bases removed from V and 4 bases from J, the gap between germline ends came to 9 bases. The CDR3 loop is CAISESQGITEAFF. The CDR3 DNA is TGTGCCATCAGTGAGTCGCAGGGAATCACTGAAGCTTTCTTT.

V is TRBV30 and J is TRBJ1-6, with a weak D call TRBD1 (6 bases). V dropped 1 base and J dropped 2 bases, with 9 bases sitting between them. This CDR3 is 15 amino acids long. In germline, CDR1 is GTSNPN, CDR2 SVGIG (reference sequence). CDR3 in DNA: TGTGCCTGGAGTGGCAAGGGGGCCTATAATTCACCCCTCCACTTT. This codes for CAWSGKGAYNSPLHF.

CDR3 bases: TGCGCCAGCAGCTTAGGAAGTCTAGCGGGGCTCAATGAGCAGTTCTTC. It translates to CASSLGSLAGLNEQFF. The genes are TRBV5-1 and TRBJ2-1; 9 nucleotides line up with TRBD2. Trimming took 2 bases from V and 6 from J; bases not matched to a gene: 9. The V gene's germline CDR1 is SGHRS and CDR2 YFSETQ. This CDR3 spans 16 amino acids.

This clone was picked up a small number of times. V is TRBV4-2 and J is TRBJ2-1; unclear D gene. V was trimmed by 1 base and J by 7 bases, leaving 14 bases between them. The CDR3 extends over 15 amino acids. CDR1 and CDR2 (germline): LGHNA, YNFKEQ. The CDR3 here is CASSQARDPRNEQFF. DNA of the CDR3: TGTGCCAGCAGCCAAGCCCGAGACCCGAGGAATGAGCAGTTCTTC.

The J gene is TRBJ2-7, the V gene TRBV29-1; the match to TRBD1 covers 7 bases. V lost 8 bases to trimming and J lost 3 bases; unmatched junction nucleotides: 4. Germline V gene lookup returns CDR1 SQVTM and CDR2 ANQGSEA. CDR3 length: 11 amino acids. CDR3 loop: CSFRDSYEQYF. The CDR3 DNA reads TGCAGCTTCCGGGACAGCTACGAGCAGTACTTC.

The chain recombines TRBV7-9 with TRBJ2-5; D unresolved. This CDR3 is 12 amino acids long. CDR1 and CDR2 from the germline V gene are SEHNR and FQNEAQ (reference sequence). V was clipped by 4 bases and J by 5 bases, with 8 bases between them. DNA of the CDR3: TGTGCCAGCAGCTGGCAGTGGGAGACCCAGTACTTC. This encodes CASSWQWETQYF. The complete variable domain, with remaining parts taken from reference TRBV7-9 and TRBJ2-5, reads DTGVSQNPRHKITKRGQNVTFRCDPISEHNRLYWYRQTLGQGPEFLTYFQNEAQLEKSRLLSDRFSAERPKGSFSTLEIQRTEQGDSAMYLCASSWQWETQYFGPGTRLLVL.

In DNA form, the CDR3 reads TGTGCCAGCAGCTGGCCTGGGACAGCTCAAGAGACCCAGTACTTC. This encodes CASSWPGTAQETQYF. The chain carries TRBV5-8 and TRBJ2-5; 7 positions agree with TRBD1. Germline V gene sequence: CDR1 SGHTS, CDR2 YDEGEE. CDR3 length: 15 residues. V gave up 3 bases and J gave up 2 bases; unmatched junction bases: 7.

This sequence joins TRBV5-1 and TRBJ1-1, with unresolved D. V gave up 5 bases and J gave up 0 bases, with 11 bases separating them. The CDR3 is 14 amino acids. The germline gives CDR1 SGHRS, CDR2 YFSETQ. DNA for the CDR3: TGCGCCAGCAGGGCCGGGAGCATGAACACTGAAGCTTTCTTT. Its protein product is CASRAGSMNTEAFF.

The chain combines TRBV27 with TRBJ2-5; 7 bases line up with TRBD2. The CDR3 runs 16 residues. V lost 2 bases to trimming and J lost 2 bases; unmatched junction nucleotides: 8. Germline-derived CDR1 and CDR2 are MNHEY and SMNVEV (reference sequence). CDR3 residues: CASSLGAGTIQETQYF. The CDR3 DNA reads as TGTGCCAGCAGTTTAGGGGCCGGGACTATACAAGAGACCCAGTACTTC.

The rearrangement links TRBV30 to TRBJ2-7; D remains unclear. CDR3 length: 14 amino acids. Trimming took off 2 bases at V and 2 bases at J, with 13 bases between the two ends. In germline, CDR1 is GTSNPN, CDR2 SVGIG (reference sequence). This CDR3 is CAWSRLKDPYEQYF. The CDR3 DNA sequence: TGTGCCTGGAGTAGGCTCAAGGACCCCTACGAGCAGTACTTC.

In this sample, this clone turned up once. The V and J genes are TRBV5-4 and TRBJ1-4; TRBD1 aligns across 9 bases. This CDR3 comprises 15 residues. The V gene's germline CDR1 is SGHNT and CDR2 YYREEE (reference sequence). J gave up 6 bases and V 4 bases, and 7 bases lay outside the gene matches. Here the CDR3 DNA reads TGTGCCAGCAGCCCCCCGGGACAGGGCCATGAAAAACTGTTTTTT. It encodes CASSPPGQGHEKLFF.

The chain carries TRBV28 and TRBJ2-7; TRBD1 aligns across 8 bases. The trim removed 5 bases at V and 2 bases at J, leaving 8 bases unmatched. This CDR3 has 15 residues. In germline, CDR1 is MDHEN, CDR2 SYDVKM. CDR3 residues: CASSAPDRATYEQYF. The CDR3 DNA reads as TGTGCCAGCAGTGCCCCGGACAGGGCAACCTACGAGCAGTACTTC.